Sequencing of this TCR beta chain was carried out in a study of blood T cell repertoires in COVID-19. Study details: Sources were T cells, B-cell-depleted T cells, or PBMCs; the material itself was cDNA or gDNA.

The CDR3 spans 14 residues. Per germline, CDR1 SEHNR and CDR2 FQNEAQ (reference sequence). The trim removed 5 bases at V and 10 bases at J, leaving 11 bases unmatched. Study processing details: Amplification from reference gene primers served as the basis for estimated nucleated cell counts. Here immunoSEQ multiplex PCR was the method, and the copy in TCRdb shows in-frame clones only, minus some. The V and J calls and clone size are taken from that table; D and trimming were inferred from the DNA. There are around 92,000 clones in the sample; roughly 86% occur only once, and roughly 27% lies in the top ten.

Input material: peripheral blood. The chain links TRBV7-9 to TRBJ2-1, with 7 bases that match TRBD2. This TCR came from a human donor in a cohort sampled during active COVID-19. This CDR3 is CASSPDGTTPEQFF. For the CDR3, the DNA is TGTGCCAGCAGCCCCGACGGGACTACCCCCGAGCAGTTCTTC. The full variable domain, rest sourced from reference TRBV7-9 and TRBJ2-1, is DTGVSQNPRHKITKRGQNVTFRCDPISEHNRLYWYRQTLGQGPEFLTYFQNEAQLEKSRLLSDRFSAERPKGSFSTLEIQRTEQGDSAMYLCASSPDGTTPEQFFGPGTRLTVL.